Below are 3 T cell receptor beta chains sequenced from a single sample in a study of PD-L1 blockade in urothelial cancer. Time point in this sample: peripheral blood 6 weeks after treatment start. Clones were read by immunoSEQ multiplex PCR, and TCRdb kept only the in-frame ones, dropping some. The sample contains approximately 38,000 clones, 75% to 90% of which appear only once. This specimen consisted of PBMCs, obtained around atezolizumab (anti-PD-L1) treatment. The receptors were sampled from a man aged 60 to 75 with urothelial cancer.

This rearrangement joins TRBV19 to TRBJ2-1; D possibly corresponds to TRBD1 (5 bases). CDR3 length: 13 amino acids. V lost 3 bases and J lost 5, with 8 bases in between. Germline V gives CDR1 LNHDA, CDR2 SQIVND (reference sequence). CDR3 nucleotide sequence: TGTGCCAGTAGTATCACAGGAAACAATGAGCAGTTCTTC. Protein product: CASSITGNNEQFF.

Here the CDR3 reads CASSQLRQETQYF. In DNA form, the CDR3 reads TGTGCCAGCAGCCAATTGAGGCAAGAGACCCAGTACTTC. The chain combines TRBV16 with TRBJ2-5; D is unclear. Germline V gene lookup returns CDR1 KGHSY and CDR2 FQNENV. The CDR3 length is 13 residues. The V end was cut by 1 base, the J end by 2 bases, with 5 bases between. The full variable domain, completed using reference TRBV16 and TRBJ2-5, is GEEVAQTPKHLVRGEGQKAKLYCAPIKGHSYVFWYQQVLKNEFKFLISFQNENVFDETGMPKERFSAKCLPNSPCSLEIQATKLEDSAVYFCASSQLRQETQYFGPGTRLLVL.

The V and J genes are TRBV19 and TRBJ2-2, with a weak D call TRBD2 (5 bases). V was cut by 2 bases and J by 9 bases, with 13 bases left in between. CDR3 length: 14 residues. Germline CDR1 and CDR2: LNHDA and SQIVND (reference sequence). The CDR3: CASSIRGSGRELFF. DNA of the CDR3: TGTGCCAGTAGTATAAGAGGGTCCGGGCGGGAGCTGTTTTTT.